This T cell receptor (beta chain) was sequenced in a study of regulatory T cells in long-lasting Graves disease. Study-level results: The number of shared public clonotypes was higher in persistent patients (2,741) than new patients (just over 950).

This sample's time point: newly diagnosed GD, antithyroid drugs for less than 3 months. PBMC RNA was the source of the TCR library. Assembly of TCR beta libraries relied on iRepertoire HTBI primers together with Arm-PCR of CDR3 regions. TCRdb redid the calling of the multiplex PCR reads with MiXCR, one entry per CDR3 protein. The sample holds 200,000 to 300,000 distinct CDR3 sequences, 20% to 25% seen once. This clonotype was counted many times. Its antigen is as yet unknown. V dropped 6 bases and J dropped 2; count of bases not matched to a gene: 9. This CDR3 is built from 15 residues. CDR1 is DFQATT, CDR2 SNEGSKA, per germline (reference sequence).

Sequencing was performed on peripheral blood mononuclear cells (PBMCs), taken at new diagnosis, from a patient treated with antithyroid drugs. This receptor was identified in a female donor with Graves disease. This chain uses TRBV20-1 with TRBJ2-4; 8 bases are shared with TRBD1. CDR3 amino acids: CSANDRGGPKNIQYF. The CDR3 DNA follows: TGCAGTGCAAATGACAGGGGAGGACCCAAAAACATTCAGTACTTC.